This T cell receptor beta chain was found in a study of blood T cell repertoires in COVID-19. On the study more broadly: Samples representing acute and convalescent COVID-19 were sourced from the United States, Italy and Spain. PBMCs, B-cell-depleted T cells, or T cells provided the cDNA or gDNA that made up the material.

The CDR3 runs 19 residues. Germline-derived CDR1 and CDR2 are SGHVS and FQNEAQ. V was pared by 4 bases and J by 4 bases, with 19 bases of the junction left unmatched. In the original workflow: Reference gene primers were amplified, and this amplification served to estimate nucleated cell counts. This table comes from immunoSEQ multiplex PCR, and its TCRdb copy is limited to in-frame clones, with some not included. Clonal size and the V and J genes are those of that table, whereas D and trimming came from the DNA. The sample yields over 250,000 clones, 70% to 90% seen once. The source of this sequence is a woman in her fifties or sixties with acute or convalescent COVID-19. V is TRBV7-8 and J is TRBJ1-5, with 7 bases fitting TRBD1. Sequencing was done on a sample of peripheral blood. The DNA for the CDR3 is TGTGCCAGCAGCTCGGGGTGGTCTACGCGGGCAGGGGGAAATCAGCCCCAGCATTTT. Protein sequence: CASSSGWSTRAGGNQPQHF. The full variable domain, in which reference TRBV7-8 and TRBJ1-5 provide the parts outside the CDR3, is GAGVSQSPRYKVAKRGQDVALRCDPISGHVSLFWYQQALGQGPEFLTYFQNEAQLDKSGLPSDRFFAERPEGSVSTLKIQRTQQEDSAVYLCASSSGWSTRAGGNQPQHFGDGTRLSIL.